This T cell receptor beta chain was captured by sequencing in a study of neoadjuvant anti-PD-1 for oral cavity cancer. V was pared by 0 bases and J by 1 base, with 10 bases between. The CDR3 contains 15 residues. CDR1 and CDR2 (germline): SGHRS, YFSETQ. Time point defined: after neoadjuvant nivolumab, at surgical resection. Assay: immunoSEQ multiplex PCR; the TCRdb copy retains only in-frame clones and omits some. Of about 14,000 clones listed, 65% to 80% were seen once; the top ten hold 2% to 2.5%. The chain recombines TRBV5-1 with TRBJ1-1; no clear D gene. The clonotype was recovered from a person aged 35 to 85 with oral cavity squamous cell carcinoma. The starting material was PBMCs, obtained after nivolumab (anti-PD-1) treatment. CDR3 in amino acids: CASSLDGSGNTEAFF. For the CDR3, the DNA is TGCGCCAGCAGCTTGGATGGCTCAGGGAACACTGAAGCTTTCTTT. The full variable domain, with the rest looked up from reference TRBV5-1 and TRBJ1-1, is KAGVTQTPRYLIKTRGQQVTLSCSPISGHRSVSWYQQTPGQGLQFLFEYFSETQRNKGNFPGRFSGRQFSNSRSEMNVSTLELGDSALYLCASSLDGSGNTEAFFGQGTRLTVV.